What follows is one T cell receptor beta chain and its context. What it binds is not known. The data stem from a study of CD8 T cells in Susac syndrome. Overall study findings and caveats: Acknowledgment was made by the study that its TCR sequencing and HLA analysis involved a relatively small number of individuals.

TEMRA cells were FACS-enriched, with CD8+ and CD4+ T cells isolated negatively. Germline V lookup: CDR1 SGHNT, CDR2 YYREEE (reference sequence). The CDR3 sequence is 16 residues long. With 4 bases clipped from V and 13 bases from J, the junction kept 14 bases outside the gene matches. RNA amounts of about 0.5 to 1 ug underwent reverse transcription with random hexamers. It was immunoSEQ multiplex PCR that amplified TCR beta CDR3 across 54 Vbeta and 13 Jbeta. One entry per CDR3 protein, called by TCRdb with MiXCR from the immunoSEQ multiplex PCR reads. The sample lists about 200,000 distinct CDR3 sequences, approximately 95% seen once, with about 0.093% in the top ten.

The TCR was taken from a human donor with multiple sclerosis. The chain employs TRBV5-4 and TRBJ1-6; 10 bases map to TRBD1. Sequences were obtained from CD4+ T cells from PBMCs. The CDR3 bases are TGTGCCAGCAGCCCCACAGTGGGGACAGGGGAAAGTCCCCTCCACTTT. As protein: CASSPTVGTGESPLHF.